The next 28 T cell receptor beta chains were all read from a single sample in a study of T cells after yellow fever vaccination. TCRdb reprocessed the 5' RACE reads via MiXCR and lists one record per CDR3 protein. The top ten hold roughly 18% of the sample, which has 300,000 to 400,000 distinct CDR3 sequences, over 8% seen once. Sequencing was performed on PBMCs, taken on the day of the first yellow fever vaccination. The receptor source for this set is a man younger than 35 who received the YFV17D yellow fever vaccine.

This chain joins TRBV12-3 or TRBV12-4 and TRBJ1-2; D gene uncertain. Trimming left V 3 bases short and J 5 bases short, with 7 bases between. There are 12 residues in the CDR3. The CDR3 nucleotides read TGTGCCAGCAGTTTCGTCGGGTATGGCTACACCTTC. Its translation is CASSFVGYGYTF.

The chain's CDR3 is CASSSGTVNEKLFF. CDR3 coding DNA: TGTGCCAGCAGTTCCGGGACAGTCAATGAAAAACTGTTTTTT. This rearrangement joins TRBV12-3 or TRBV12-4 to TRBJ1-4; 7 bases fit TRBD1. The CDR3 consists of 14 residues. J was trimmed by 5 bases and V by 4 bases; bases with no gene match: 4.

This clonotype was found many times. V gene TRBV9 combines with J gene TRBJ2-2; weak D call: TRBD2 (5 bases). The CDR3 sequence is 14 residues long. Deletions cut 3 bases from V and 5 bases from J, with 11 bases between. Germline lookup yields CDR1 SGDLS and CDR2 YYNGEE. CDR3 bases: TGTGCCAGCAGCGCGGGGTCTGATACCGGGGAGCTGTTTTTT. It is translated as CASSAGSDTGELFF.

In this sample, this clonotype turned up many times. The chain couples TRBV6-5 to TRBJ2-7; 7 nucleotides line up with TRBD2. The CDR3 is 13 amino acids. Germline CDR1 reads MNHEY; CDR2 reads SVGAGI. V lost 5 bases to trimming and J lost 7 bases; unmatched junction nucleotides: 8. The CDR3 DNA is TGTGCCAGCAGTCACGGACTAGGGCAGGAGCAGTACTTC. Translated: CASSHGLGQEQYF.

The chain joins TRBV24-1 to TRBJ2-1; D is perhaps TRBD2 (7 bases). Trimming removed 5 bases at V and 6 bases at J, with 13 bases between. CDR3 length: 14 amino acids. The V gene's germline CDR1 is KGHDR and CDR2 SFDVKD. The CDR3 protein is CATSAGGPGNEQFF. The CDR3 DNA follows: TGTGCCACCAGTGCGGGGGGCCCGGGCAATGAGCAGTTCTTC.

This clonotype was seen a handful of times. This rearrangement joins TRBV4-3 to TRBJ2-3; D is unclear. V was clipped by 0 bases and J by 12 bases, with 19 bases between them. Germline-derived CDR1 and CDR2 are LGHNA and YSLEER. The CDR3 covers 15 residues. CDR3 loop: CASSQDHLVGQTQYF. The DNA for the CDR3 is TGCGCCAGCAGCCAAGACCATTTAGTGGGCCAGACCCAGTATTTT.

V is TRBV12-3 or TRBV12-4 and J is TRBJ2-1, with a weak D call TRBD2 (7 bases). The germline V and J ends were trimmed by 8 bases and 7 bases, with 18 bases remaining between them. The CDR3 sequence is 14 residues long. The CDR3: CASSRGAPRNEQFF. CDR3 nucleotides: TGTGCCAGCTCCCGGGGGGCCCCTCGTAATGAGCAGTTCTTC.

This clonotype has a count of ten or more. The CDR3 is CASSYEGAPSYEQYF. CDR3 sequence (DNA): TGTGCCAGCAGTTACGAGGGGGCCCCCTCCTACGAGCAGTACTTC. The V and J genes are TRBV12-3 or TRBV12-4 and TRBJ2-7, with 7 positions matching TRBD1. This CDR3 has 15 amino acids. Unmatched junction bases numbered 6, after V lost 4 bases and J lost 0 bases.

The J gene is TRBJ2-7, the V gene TRBV3-1, with D possibly matching TRBD1 (6 bases). Deletions cut 0 bases from V and 1 base from J, with 31 bases between. CDR3 length: 22 amino acids. Germline-derived CDR1 and CDR2 are LGHDT and YNNKEL (reference sequence). The CDR3 loop reads CASSQDSGIIDRCSPTSYEQYF. The CDR3 coding sequence is TGTGCCAGCAGCCAAGATTCTGGTATCATCGACAGGTGTTCTCCTACGTCCTACGAGCAGTACTTC.

The chain joins TRBV7-2 to TRBJ2-2; 9 bases map to TRBD1. The CDR3 contains 17 residues. Trimming cost V 1 base and J 0 bases; bases outside gene matches: 3. Germline CDR1 reads SGHTA; CDR2 reads FQGNSA. The CDR3 protein is CASSLGRTGANTGELFF. For the CDR3, the DNA is TGTGCCAGCAGCTTAGGCCGGACAGGGGCGAACACCGGGGAGCTGTTTTTT.

The chain uses TRBV7-7 and TRBJ1-4; maybe TRBD1 (5 bases). The CDR3 has 13 amino acids. Per the germline V gene, CDR1 is SSHAT and CDR2 is FNYEAQ (reference sequence). The V and J ends lost 6 bases and 6 bases respectively, with 11 bases between them. The CDR3 nucleotides read TGTGCCAGCAGTGGCGGGACGGATGAAAAACTGTTTTTT. Translated: CASSGGTDEKLFF.

This clonotype was seen more than once but under ten times. This sequence joins TRBV14 and TRBJ2-1; 8 bases are a match to TRBD1. V was clipped by 1 base and J by 5 bases; unmatched bases: 7. The germline V gene has CDR1 SGHDN and CDR2 FVKESK. The CDR3 totals 16 residues. The CDR3 spells CASSQADRVRHNEQFF. CDR3 in DNA: TGTGCCAGCAGCCAAGCGGACAGGGTGAGGCACAATGAGCAGTTCTTC.

This clonotype was observed a few times. The germline gene is not matched at one end of the junction; a read error may be the cause. The chain carries TRBV27 and TRBJ2-7; tentative D call: TRBD1 (9 bases). Germline values: CDR1 MNHEY, CDR2 SMNVEV (reference sequence). The CDR3 runs 14 residues. CDR3 sequence reads: CATSIAGQGYEQYF. In DNA, the CDR3 is TGTGCCACCAGTATAGCGGGACAGGGATACGAGCAGTACTTC.

The V gene is TRBV20-1, the J gene TRBJ2-7, with D unclear. CDR1 and CDR2 from the germline V gene are DFQATT and SNEGSKA (reference sequence). Trimming pared 0 bases from V and 2 bases from J, leaving 14 bases between. This CDR3 has 15 residues. CDR3 region: CSARDRAVTTYEQYF. CDR3 coding DNA: TGCAGTGCTAGAGATCGGGCTGTCACCACCTACGAGCAGTACTTC.

This clonotype was found a few times. This chain connects TRBV6-1 to TRBJ2-1, with D hard to call. V lost 3 bases, J lost 5 bases, and 8 bases lay in between. Per germline, CDR1 MNHNS and CDR2 SASEGT. The CDR3 has 13 residues. The CDR3 loop is CASSDEVNNEQFF. CDR3 bases: TGTGCCAGCAGTGACGAAGTGAACAATGAGCAGTTCTTC.

The rearrangement joins TRBV7-8 to TRBJ1-1, with D unresolved. The germline gives CDR1 SGHVS, CDR2 FQNEAQ. Trimming cost V 5 bases and J 1 base, with 11 bases left between them. The CDR3 length is 14 residues. CDR3 in amino acids: CASSEGMKNTEAFF. The CDR3 DNA follows: TGTGCCAGCAGCGAGGGCATGAAGAACACTGAAGCTTTCTTT.

This chain connects TRBV12-3 or TRBV12-4 to TRBJ1-3; 9 positions agree with TRBD1. The J segment lost 5 bases and the V segment lost 6 bases, leaving 5 bases of the junction unmatched. The CDR3 extends over 14 amino acids. This chain's CDR3 is CASRPDRGRNTIYF. CDR3 sequence (DNA): TGTGCCAGCAGGCCGGACAGGGGAAGAAACACCATATATTTT.

This clonotype has more than one count but fewer than ten. V gene TRBV7-3 combines with J gene TRBJ2-1; tentative D call: TRBD2 (6 bases). The CDR3 extends over 15 amino acids. Trimming left V 5 bases short and J 4 bases short, with 15 bases between. Germline CDR1 SGHTA, CDR2 FQGTGA. For the CDR3, the DNA is TGTGCCAGCAGCCCCAGCGGAGGGCTATACAATGAGCAGTTCTTC. Translating it yields CASSPSGGLYNEQFF.

The rearrangement joins TRBV7-2 to TRBJ2-5; D unresolved. The CDR3 is 15 residues long. CDR1 and CDR2 from the germline V gene are SGHTA and FQGNSA. Between the trimmed V and J ends, which lost 3 bases and 2 bases, there was a span of 13 bases. The CDR3 coding sequence is TGTGCCAGCAGCTTGGGTATTACTACACAAGAGACCCAGTACTTC. It is translated as CASSLGITTQETQYF.

In this sample, this clonotype turned up many times. This chain connects TRBV12-3 or TRBV12-4 to TRBJ2-3, with 8 bases fitting TRBD2. This CDR3 has 13 amino acids. The ends lost 4 bases at V and 9 bases at J; junction bases unmatched: 6. CDR3 amino acids: CASSSPIAGTQYF. The CDR3 DNA sequence: TGTGCCAGCAGTTCACCTATAGCGGGGACGCAGTATTTT.

This clonotype was detected only a few times. The V gene is TRBV10-3, the J gene TRBJ1-1; no definite D call. The CDR3 extends over 16 amino acids. Germline CDR1 reads ENHRY; CDR2 reads SYGVKD. The V gene lost 4 bases and the J gene lost 1 base, with 16 bases spanning the gap. The CDR3 spells CAISATPDYQNTEAFF. CDR3 DNA sequence: TGTGCCATCAGTGCCACCCCAGATTACCAGAACACTGAAGCTTTCTTT.

This clonotype showed up many times. J is TRBJ2-3 and V is TRBV5-1; 8 positions agree with TRBD1. The germline gives CDR1 SGHRS, CDR2 YFSETQ. Unmatched junction bases numbered 4, after V lost 5 bases and J lost 2 bases. This CDR3 comprises 14 residues. The CDR3 reads CASRQGGVTDTQYF. CDR3 sequence (DNA): TGCGCCAGCAGACAGGGGGGCGTCACAGATACGCAGTATTTT.

A few counts support this clonotype. The gene calls are TRBV20-1 and TRBJ1-5, with D hard to call. Trimming pared 3 bases from V and 6 bases from J, leaving 15 bases between. This CDR3 is built from 14 residues. Germline V gives CDR1 DFQATT, CDR2 SNEGSKA (reference sequence). CDR3 sequence: CSASSRVGVQPQHF. CDR3 coding DNA: TGCAGTGCTAGCTCTAGGGTCGGGGTTCAGCCCCAGCATTTT.

This chain uses TRBV28 with TRBJ2-7; D remains unclear. Germline V gene lookup returns CDR1 MDHEN and CDR2 SYDVKM. The CDR3 spans 14 residues. Here the CDR3 reads CASSPNLSSYELYV. CDR3 DNA sequence: TGTGCCAGCAGTCCCAATCTTAGCTCCTACGAGCTGTACGTC.

The V gene is TRBV20-1, the J gene TRBJ2-7; the D is unclear. The length of the CDR3 is 14 residues. Germline V gene sequence: CDR1 DFQATT, CDR2 SNEGSKA (reference sequence). V was shortened by 1 base and J by 3 bases, with 13 bases between the two germline ends. The DNA for the CDR3 is TGCAGTGCTAGAGCTAGTCAAGCAATCTACGAGCAGTACGTC. This gives the protein CSARASQAIYEQYV.

The V call is TRBV6-2 or TRBV6-3, the J call TRBJ2-5, with a tentative D call TRBD2 (5 bases). The CDR3 spans 13 residues. V was clipped by 6 bases and J by 1 base, with 9 bases between them. From germline, CDR1 is MNHEY and CDR2 SVGEGT. In DNA form, the CDR3 reads TGTGCCAGCAGATCGGGAACCCAAGAGACCCAGTACTTC. It is translated as CASRSGTQETQYF.

CDR3 sequence: CASTRGTVNTEAFF. DNA for the CDR3: TGCGCCAGCACACGTGGGACTGTGAACACTGAAGCTTTCTTT. The chain joins TRBV5-1 to TRBJ1-1; D may be TRBD1 (5 bases). The CDR3 spans 14 residues. V lost 6 bases and J lost 0, with 12 bases in between. Germline V gene data show CDR1 as SGHRS and CDR2 as YFSETQ. The full variable domain, its missing parts supplied by reference TRBV5-1 and TRBJ1-1, is KAGVTQTPRYLIKTRGQQVTLSCSPISGHRSVSWYQQTPGQGLQFLFEYFSETQRNKGNFPGRFSGRQFSNSRSEMNVSTLELGDSALYLCASTRGTVNTEAFFGQGTRLTVV.

The chain combines TRBV5-1 with TRBJ2-5; TRBD2 is a possible D gene (6 bases). V was cut by 0 bases and J by 2 bases, with 14 bases left in between. Germline-derived CDR1 and CDR2 are SGHRS and YFSETQ. The CDR3 is 16 amino acids. The CDR3 DNA sequence: TGCGCCAGCAGCTTGGGGGACTTAATGGGGCAAGAGACCCAGTACTTC. It yields the protein CASSLGDLMGQETQYF.